The 23 T cell receptor beta chains below come from one sample, sequenced in a study of T cell responses to AZD1222 COVID-19 vaccine. Repertoires were generated with immunoSEQ multiplex PCR, while TCRdb's copy carries only in-frame clones and drops some. The sample holds about 190,000 clones; roughly nine tenths are singletons and the top ten take around 6.9%. The sequences come from peripheral blood, collected on day 0 of AZD1222 vaccination. All receptors come from an adult in good health.

This clone has just one count. The chain carries TRBV11-1 and TRBJ2-7; 12 bases match TRBD2. Germline V gene sequence: CDR1 SGHAT, CDR2 FQDESV (reference sequence). V trimming: 4 bases; J trimming: 3 bases; junction bases outside the gene matches: 7. CDR3 length equals 16 residues. The CDR3 here is CASSSGPGLAGYEQYF. CDR3 nucleotide sequence: TGTGCCAGCAGCTCGGGACCGGGACTAGCGGGCTACGAGCAGTACTTC.

The V gene is TRBV30, the J gene TRBJ2-5; 12 positions agree with TRBD2. This CDR3 region has 16 residues. CDR1 and CDR2 from the germline V gene are GTSNPN and SVGIG (reference sequence). V lost 0 bases to trimming and J lost 4 bases; unmatched junction nucleotides: 6. The DNA of the CDR3 is TGTGCCTGGAGTGTCGGTACTAGCGGGGGGCTAGAGACCCAGTACTTC. Translating gives CAWSVGTSGGLETQYF.

This clone showed up just once. The chain is built from TRBV18 and TRBJ2-5; perhaps D is TRBD1 or TRBD2 (5 bases each). V shed 3 bases and J shed 2 bases, with 13 bases lying between them. This CDR3 contains 15 residues. Germline-derived CDR1 and CDR2 are KGHSH and LQKENI. The CDR3 region has the DNA TGTGCCAGCTCACCCGGGACCACTTTTCAAGAGACCCAGTACTTC. The encoded protein is CASSPGTTFQETQYF. The whole variable domain, remainder taken from reference TRBV18 and TRBJ2-5, is NAGVMQNPRHLVRRRGQEARLRCSPMKGHSHVYWYRQLPEEGLKFMVYLQKENIIDESGMPKERFSAEFPKEGPSILRIQQVVRGDSAAYFCASSPGTTFQETQYFGPGTRLLVL.

The chain couples TRBV15 to TRBJ1-6, with D uncertain. Germline CDR1 reads LNHNV; CDR2 reads YYDKDF (reference sequence). Deletions cut 2 bases from V and 10 bases from J, with 12 bases between. The CDR3 contains 14 residues. The CDR3 spells CATSRPGNWSPLHF. The CDR3 region has the DNA TGTGCCACCAGCAGACCGGGTAACTGGTCACCCCTCCACTTT.

V usage is TRBV4-3 and J usage is TRBJ1-1, with 7 bases aligning to TRBD1. Germline trimming cut 4 bases from V and 0 bases from J; bases unmatched to any gene: 14. Germline V gives CDR1 LGHNA, CDR2 YSLEER. The CDR3 loop spans 18 amino acids. In DNA, the CDR3 is TGCGCCAGCAGCCTGGGGATAACAGGGGCGACCATGAACACTGAAGCTTTCTTT. Translating it yields CASSLGITGATMNTEAFF.

J is TRBJ1-5 and V is TRBV27; D is perhaps TRBD1 (6 bases). The CDR3 is made up of 17 amino acids. The germline CDR1 and CDR2 sequences are MNHEY and SMNVEV (reference sequence). Trimming removed 1 base from V and 2 bases from J, with 15 bases in between. CDR3 in amino acids: CASSLFQGRGRNQPQHF. In nucleotides, the CDR3 is TGTGCCAGCAGTTTATTTCAGGGGCGCGGTCGCAATCAGCCCCAGCATTTT.

The chain is built from TRBV7-9 and TRBJ2-4; the D is unclear. V was cut by 2 bases and J by 0 bases, with 8 bases left in between. Germline V gene sequence: CDR1 SEHNR, CDR2 FQNEAQ (reference sequence). The CDR3 sequence is 15 residues long. The CDR3 DNA follows: TGTGCCAGCAGCTTATCGAGTCTAGCCAAAAACATTCAGTACTTC. The encoded protein is CASSLSSLAKNIQYF.

V usage is TRBV30 and J usage is TRBJ2-3, with a tentative D call TRBD2 (5 bases). The CDR3 contains 13 residues. The germline V gene has CDR1 GTSNPN and CDR2 SVGIG (reference sequence). Trimming took 1 base from V and 8 from J, leaving 13 bases between them. The CDR3, as DNA: TGTGCCTGGAGTGCAATCGGAGGAGGTACGCAGTATTTT. It translates to CAWSAIGGGTQYF.

The chain links TRBV7-6 to TRBJ2-5; 13 positions match TRBD2. Per germline, CDR1 SGHVS and CDR2 FNYEAQ. The CDR3 is 15 residues long. Germline trimming cut 5 bases from V and 4 bases from J; bases unmatched to any gene: 4. CDR3 DNA sequence: TGTGCCAGCAGCCCTGGGACTAGCGGGATAGAGACCCAGTACTTC. Protein product: CASSPGTSGIETQYF.

The chain joins TRBV5-1 to TRBJ2-7; D is ambiguous. V lost 0 bases, J lost 0 bases, and 7 bases lay in between. This CDR3 has 14 amino acids. Germline V gene data show CDR1 as SGHRS and CDR2 as YFSETQ. This chain's CDR3 is CASSLAPDSYEQYF. The CDR3 DNA follows: TGCGCCAGCAGCTTGGCCCCGGACTCCTACGAGCAGTACTTC.

The chain couples TRBV14 to TRBJ2-2; D gene ambiguous. The CDR3 consists of 13 residues. Trimming pared 1 base from V and 4 bases from J, leaving 4 bases between. Germline V CDR1 and CDR2: SGHDN, FVKESK. CDR3 nucleotides: TGTGCCAGCAGCCAAGTGGTCACCGGGGAGCTGTTTTTT. Translated: CASSQVVTGELFF.

This chain joins TRBV18 and TRBJ2-7; D possibly matches TRBD1 or TRBD2 (6 bases each). Germline lookup yields CDR1 KGHSH and CDR2 LQKENI. This CDR3 is built from 14 residues. V shed 3 bases and J shed 0 bases, with 9 bases lying between them. The CDR3 nucleotides read TGTGCCAGCTCACCGGGGGGCAGCTCCTACGAGCAGTACGTC. Translated: CASSPGGSSYEQYV.

In its sample, this clone was seen a few times. The chain combines TRBV3-1 (or the pseudogene TRBV3-2) with TRBJ2-7; TRBD1 matches at 7 bases. Losses at the gene ends were 4 bases for V and 2 bases for J; bases not matched to a gene: 8. CDR1 is LGHDT and CDR2 is YNNKEL in the germline V gene (reference sequence). The CDR3 length is 15 residues. The CDR3 loop reads CASSREGAATYEQYF. In nucleotides, the CDR3 is TGTGCCAGCAGCCGAGAGGGGGCAGCGACCTACGAGCAGTACTTC.

This chain joins TRBV3-1 (or the pseudogene TRBV3-2) and TRBJ1-4; a possible D gene is TRBD1 (5 bases). Looked up from germline, CDR1 is LGHDT and CDR2 is YNNKEL (reference sequence). Trimming removed 1 base at V and 7 bases at J, with 7 bases between. There are 13 residues in the CDR3. The CDR3 DNA follows: TGTGCCAGCAGCCAAGGCAGGGTTGAAAAACTGTTTTTT. Its translation: CASSQGRVEKLFF.

The genes are TRBV4-3 and TRBJ1-3; D not resolved. The germline V gene has CDR1 LGHNA and CDR2 YSLEER. The CDR3 loop spans 15 amino acids. Trimming pared 0 bases from V and 2 bases from J, leaving 8 bases between. This CDR3 reads CASSQDVTTGNTIYF. Here the CDR3 DNA reads TGCGCCAGCAGCCAAGATGTCACAACTGGAAACACCATATATTTT.

The chain carries TRBV19 and TRBJ2-5; TRBD1 matches 10 bases. Germline CDR1 reads LNHDA; CDR2 reads SQIVND (reference sequence). The CDR3 consists of 15 residues. The V gene end was trimmed by 5 bases and the J gene end by 6 bases; junction bases not matched to a gene: 9. The CDR3 reads CASSATWTGGKTQYF. Written as DNA, the CDR3 is TGTGCCAGTAGTGCCACGTGGACAGGGGGAAAGACCCAGTACTTC.

The gene calls are TRBV14 and TRBJ2-5; D gene ambiguous. CDR3 length: 12 residues. The V end was cut by 4 bases, the J end by 4 bases, with 7 bases between. Germline V CDR1 and CDR2: SGHDN, FVKESK. The CDR3 DNA is TGTGCCAGCAGCCGGAAAGGAGAGACCCAGTACTTC. This gives the protein CASSRKGETQYF. The whole variable domain, filled in from reference TRBV14 and TRBJ2-5, reads EAGVTQFPSHSVIEKGQTVTLRCDPISGHDNLYWYRRVMGKEIKFLLHFVKESKQDESGMPNNRFLAERTGGTYSTLKVQPAELEDSGVYFCASSRKGETQYFGPGTRLLVL.

The chain couples TRBV10-1 to TRBJ2-3; possibly TRBD1 or TRBD2 for D (5 bases each). The CDR3 is 13 residues long. V lost 6 bases to trimming and J lost 1 base, with 8 bases between them. CDR1 WNHNN and CDR2 SYGVQD come from the germline V gene (reference sequence). The DNA of the CDR3 is TGCGCCAGCAGGGGACCGGGCACAGATACGCAGTATTTT. It translates to CASRGPGTDTQYF.

About this clone: The conserved closing phenylalanine or tryptophan is absent in this CDR3, likely reflecting a read error. The DNA of the CDR3 is TGTGCCAGCAGCTTCGGGACTAGTCTTGGGGGCGAGCAGTACATC. Translation: CASSFGTSLGGEQYI. The chain links TRBV5-6 to TRBJ2-7, with 8 nucleotides matching TRBD2. Germline CDR1 and CDR2: SGHDT and YYEEEE. V shed 2 bases and J 6 bases; nucleotides not matched to a gene: 10. The CDR3 runs to 15 residues.

This clone was observed a few times. The chain carries TRBV5-4 and TRBJ2-5; 7 bases agree with TRBD2. After removal of 0 bases from V and 1 base from J, the junction contained 6 bases not matched to a gene. The CDR3 is made up of 16 amino acids. Germline loops: CDR1 SGHNT, CDR2 YYREEE (reference sequence). The CDR3 DNA follows: TGTGCCAGCAGCTTGGGAGGGTCTAGCGGCCAAGAGACCCAGTACTTC. This codes for CASSLGGSSGQETQYF.

This chain uses TRBV4-2 with TRBJ2-7, with unresolved D. Germline V gene data show CDR1 as LGHNA and CDR2 as YNFKEQ. The CDR3 is 15 amino acids. V was pared by 0 bases and J by 4 bases, with 13 bases between. The CDR3 loop reads CASSQDQEPRYEQYF. The CDR3 DNA reads as TGTGCCAGCAGCCAAGATCAAGAGCCGCGGTACGAGCAGTACTTC.

This chain connects TRBV4-1 to TRBJ2-5, with 10 bases matching TRBD2. CDR1 is MGHRA, CDR2 YSYEKL, per germline. The ends lost 3 bases at V and 2 bases at J; junction bases unmatched: 3. The CDR3 length is 15 residues. CDR3 residues: CASSHQLAGQETQYF. The CDR3 coding sequence is TGCGCCAGCAGCCACCAACTAGCGGGGCAAGAGACCCAGTACTTC.

The rearrangement joins TRBV15 to TRBJ2-3; D gene ambiguous. The CDR3 has 14 residues. Germline V gene lookup returns CDR1 LNHNV and CDR2 YYDKDF (reference sequence). V gave up 1 base and J gave up 0 bases, with 5 bases separating them. The CDR3, as DNA: TGTGCCACCAGCAGAGGGGTGAGCACAGATACGCAGTATTTT. Translation: CATSRGVSTDTQYF.